Listed here are 10 T cell receptor beta chains from one sample, sequenced in a study of T cell responses to AZD1222 COVID-19 vaccine. Assay used: immunoSEQ multiplex PCR; TCRdb lists only in-frame clones, some missing. Counted here are 130,000 to 150,000 clones, approximately 91% occurring once; the ten biggest clones make up around 1.8%. Sample: peripheral blood, taken 28 days after the second AZD1222 dose. The source is an adult who received the AZD1222 COVID-19 vaccine.

The V gene is TRBV9, the J gene TRBJ1-6; TRBD1 matches at 7 bases. Germline loops: CDR1 SGDLS, CDR2 YYNGEE. The CDR3 is made up of 15 amino acids. The trim removed 3 bases at V and 6 bases at J, leaving 6 bases unmatched. Written as DNA, the CDR3 is TGTGCCAGCAGCGCGGGACAGAATCTTAATTCACCCCTCCACTTT. Protein sequence: CASSAGQNLNSPLHF.

The rearrangement joins TRBV7-2 to TRBJ1-1, with D perhaps matching TRBD1 (5 bases). V shed 2 bases and J shed 5 bases, with 18 bases lying between them. Per germline, CDR1 SGHTA and CDR2 FQGNSA. This CDR3 contains 16 residues. The CDR3 region has the DNA TGTGCCAGCAGCTTAATGGGGTCATTAAGGGGTACTGAAGCTTTCTTT. Its translation: CASSLMGSLRGTEAFF.

This clone was recorded only once. The chain is built from TRBV5-4 and TRBJ1-6; possibly TRBD1 for D (6 bases). The CDR3 has 17 residues. The ends were cut back, 3 bases at V and 7 bases at J, with 20 bases in the middle. Germline V gene data show CDR1 as SGHNT and CDR2 as YYREEE (reference sequence). The CDR3 nucleotides read TGTGCCAGCAGCTCCCGCGCCGGGGGGGCTGGGAATTCACCCCTCCACTTT. Translated, it gives CASSSRAGGAGNSPLHF.

The V gene is TRBV6-5, the J gene TRBJ1-3, with 7 bases identical to TRBD1. The CDR3 consists of 14 residues. Germline assignment: CDR1 MNHEY and CDR2 SVGAGI. V trimming: 7 bases; J trimming: 3 bases; junction bases outside the gene matches: 6. CDR3 loop: CASKLTGFGNTIYF. The CDR3, as DNA: TGTGCCAGCAAACTGACAGGGTTTGGAAACACCATATATTTT.

This sequence joins TRBV18 and TRBJ1-2, with D uncertain. CDR1 and CDR2 from the germline V gene are KGHSH and LQKENI. The CDR3 covers 15 residues. V lost 3 bases to trimming and J lost 6 bases, with 17 bases between them. The CDR3 coding sequence is TGTGCCAGCTCACCCCTAGAAGGCCCCCCTGATGGCTACACCTTC. This encodes CASSPLEGPPDGYTF.

The V gene is TRBV20-1, the J gene TRBJ2-2, with D possibly being TRBD1 (5 bases). CDR1 DFQATT and CDR2 SNEGSKA come from the germline V gene (reference sequence). The CDR3 has 15 residues. The V and J ends lost 3 bases and 2 bases respectively, with 13 bases between them. CDR3 sequence: CSASEQGSNTGELFF. In nucleotides, the CDR3 is TGCAGTGCTAGTGAGCAGGGTAGTAACACCGGGGAGCTGTTTTTT.

The chain has TRBV2 and TRBJ1-6; D remains ambiguous. This CDR3 is built from 13 residues. Germline loops: CDR1 SNHLY, CDR2 FYNNEI. Trimming took off 6 bases at V and 3 bases at J, with 6 bases between the two ends. The CDR3, as DNA: TGTGCCAGCAGAGTGTACTATAATTCACCCCTCCACTTT. It yields the protein CASRVYYNSPLHF.

V is TRBV27 and J is TRBJ2-3; TRBD2 might be the D (6 bases). Germline CDR1 MNHEY, CDR2 SMNVEV (reference sequence). V lost 7 bases, J lost 3 bases, and 20 bases lay in between. The CDR3 contains 16 residues. CDR3 sequence reads: CASTGVVGSSTDTQYF. For the CDR3, the DNA is TGTGCCAGCACGGGGGTAGTGGGATCCTCGACAGATACGCAGTATTTT.

CDR3 sequence (DNA): TGTGCCAGCAGCCACGGGACCGTGGCCGTTGAAAAACTGTTTTTT. Protein product: CASSHGTVAVEKLFF. The gene calls are TRBV7-6 and TRBJ1-4, with D possibly matching TRBD1 (5 bases). The CDR3 loop spans 15 amino acids. Germline V lookup: CDR1 SGHVS, CDR2 FNYEAQ. With 5 bases removed from V and 7 bases from J, the gap between germline ends came to 17 bases.

A single count supports this clone. This rearrangement joins TRBV9 to TRBJ2-2; 7 bases fit TRBD1. The CDR3 length is 17 residues. The germline V gene encodes CDR1 SGDLS and CDR2 YYNGEE. The V segment lost 3 bases and the J segment 2 bases; nucleotides outside the gene matches: 10. CDR3 nucleotide sequence: TGTGCCAGCAGCGCCCCTGGCAGGGGGTTAAACACCGGGGAGCTGTTTTTT. Encoded protein: CASSAPGRGLNTGELFF.